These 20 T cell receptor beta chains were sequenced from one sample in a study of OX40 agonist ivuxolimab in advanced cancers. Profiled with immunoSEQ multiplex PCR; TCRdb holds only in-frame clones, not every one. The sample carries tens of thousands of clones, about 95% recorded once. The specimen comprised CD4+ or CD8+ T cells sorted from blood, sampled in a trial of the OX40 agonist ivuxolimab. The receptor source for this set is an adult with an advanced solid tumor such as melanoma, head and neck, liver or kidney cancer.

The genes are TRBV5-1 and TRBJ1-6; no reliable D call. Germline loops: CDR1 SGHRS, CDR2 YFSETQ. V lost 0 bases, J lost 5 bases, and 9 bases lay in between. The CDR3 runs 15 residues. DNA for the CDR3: TGCGCCAGCAGCTTGGGGGATCCTAATAATTCACCCCTCCACTTT. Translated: CASSLGDPNNSPLHF.

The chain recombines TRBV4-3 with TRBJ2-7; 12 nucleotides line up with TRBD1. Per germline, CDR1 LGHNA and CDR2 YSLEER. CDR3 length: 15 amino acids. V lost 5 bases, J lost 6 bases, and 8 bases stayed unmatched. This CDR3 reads CASSLTGTGGSEQYF. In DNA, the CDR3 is TGCGCCAGCAGCTTAACCGGGACAGGGGGCTCCGAGCAGTACTTC.

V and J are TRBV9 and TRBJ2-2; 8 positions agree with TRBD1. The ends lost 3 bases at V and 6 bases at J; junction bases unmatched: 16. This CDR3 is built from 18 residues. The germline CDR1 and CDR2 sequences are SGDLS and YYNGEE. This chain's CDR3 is CASSGSRTTGETSGELFF. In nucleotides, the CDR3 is TGTGCCAGCAGCGGTAGTAGGACGACAGGGGAGACGTCCGGGGAGCTGTTTTTT.

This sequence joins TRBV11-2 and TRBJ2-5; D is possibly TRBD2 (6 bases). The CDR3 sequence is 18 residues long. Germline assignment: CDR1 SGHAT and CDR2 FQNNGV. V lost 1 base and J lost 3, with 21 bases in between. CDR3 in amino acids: CASSLGDGGRLPEETQYF. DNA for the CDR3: TGTGCCAGCAGCTTAGGGGACGGTGGGAGGCTCCCTGAAGAGACCCAGTACTTC.

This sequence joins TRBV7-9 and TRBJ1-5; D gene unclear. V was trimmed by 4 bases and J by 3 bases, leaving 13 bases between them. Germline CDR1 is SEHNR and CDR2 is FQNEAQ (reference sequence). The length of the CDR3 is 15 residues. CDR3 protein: CASSSAGSINQPQHF. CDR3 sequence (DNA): TGTGCCAGCAGCTCCGCCGGCAGTATCAATCAGCCCCAGCATTTT.

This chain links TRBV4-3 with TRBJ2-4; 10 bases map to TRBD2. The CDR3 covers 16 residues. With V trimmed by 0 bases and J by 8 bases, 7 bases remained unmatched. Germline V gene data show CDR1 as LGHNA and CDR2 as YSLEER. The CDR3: CASSQDRASGGDIQYF. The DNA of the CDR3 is TGCGCCAGCAGCCAAGATCGGGCCAGCGGGGGGGACATTCAGTACTTC.

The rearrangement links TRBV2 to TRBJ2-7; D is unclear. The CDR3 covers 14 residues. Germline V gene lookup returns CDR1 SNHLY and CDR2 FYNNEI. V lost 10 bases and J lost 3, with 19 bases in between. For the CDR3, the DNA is TGTGCCACCCGCCCTAGACTTTTCTACTACGAGCAGTACTTC. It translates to CATRPRLFYYEQYF.

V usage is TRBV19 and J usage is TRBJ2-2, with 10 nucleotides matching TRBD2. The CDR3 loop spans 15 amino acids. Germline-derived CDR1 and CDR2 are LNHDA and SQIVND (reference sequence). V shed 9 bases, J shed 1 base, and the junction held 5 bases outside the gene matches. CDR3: CASYGLAENTGELFF. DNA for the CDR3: TGTGCCAGCTACGGACTAGCGGAGAACACCGGGGAGCTGTTTTTT. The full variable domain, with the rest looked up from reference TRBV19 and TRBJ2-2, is DGGITQSPKYLFRKEGQNVTLSCEQNLNHDAMYWYRQDPGQGLRLIYYSQIVNDFQKGDIAEGYSVSREKKESFPLTVTSAQKNPTAFYLCASYGLAENTGELFFGEGSRLTVL.

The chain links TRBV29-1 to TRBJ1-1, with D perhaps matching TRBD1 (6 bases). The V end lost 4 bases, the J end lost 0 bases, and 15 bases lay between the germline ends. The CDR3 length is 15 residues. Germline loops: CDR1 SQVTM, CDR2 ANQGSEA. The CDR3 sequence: CSVVGQKFMNTEAFF. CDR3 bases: TGCAGCGTTGTTGGACAGAAGTTCATGAACACTGAAGCTTTCTTT.

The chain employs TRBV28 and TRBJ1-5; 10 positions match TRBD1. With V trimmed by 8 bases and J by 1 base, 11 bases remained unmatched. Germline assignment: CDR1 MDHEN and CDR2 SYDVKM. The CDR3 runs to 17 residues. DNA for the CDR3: TGTGCCAGCCTCTCGGTCCGGGACAGGGGAAGCAATCAGCCCCAGCATTTT. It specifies CASLSVRDRGSNQPQHF.

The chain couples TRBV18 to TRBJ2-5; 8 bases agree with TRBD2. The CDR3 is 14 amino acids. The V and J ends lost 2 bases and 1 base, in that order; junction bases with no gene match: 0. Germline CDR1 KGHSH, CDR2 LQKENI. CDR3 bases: TGTGCCAGCTCACCAACTAGCGGCCAAGAGACCCAGTACTTC. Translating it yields CASSPTSGQETQYF.

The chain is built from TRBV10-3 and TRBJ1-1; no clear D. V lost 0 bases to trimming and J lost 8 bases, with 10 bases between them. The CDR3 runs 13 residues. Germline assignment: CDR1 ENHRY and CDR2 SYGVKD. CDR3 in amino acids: CAISESMDGEAFF. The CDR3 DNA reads TGTGCCATCAGTGAGTCTATGGACGGCGAAGCTTTCTTT.

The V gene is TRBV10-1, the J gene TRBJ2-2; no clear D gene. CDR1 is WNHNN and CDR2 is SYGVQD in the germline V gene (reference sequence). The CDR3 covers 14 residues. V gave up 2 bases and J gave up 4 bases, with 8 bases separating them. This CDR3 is CASSEPMCTGELFF. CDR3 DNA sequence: TGCGCCAGCAGTGAGCCCATGTGCACCGGGGAGCTGTTTTTT.

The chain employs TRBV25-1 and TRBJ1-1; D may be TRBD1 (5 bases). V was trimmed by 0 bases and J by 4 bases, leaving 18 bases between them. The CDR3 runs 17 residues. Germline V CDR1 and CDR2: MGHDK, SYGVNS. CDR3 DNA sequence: TGTGCCAGCAGTGAATATGGGAGTCGAGGGGAGAGCACTGAAGCTTTCTTT. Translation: CASSEYGSRGESTEAFF.

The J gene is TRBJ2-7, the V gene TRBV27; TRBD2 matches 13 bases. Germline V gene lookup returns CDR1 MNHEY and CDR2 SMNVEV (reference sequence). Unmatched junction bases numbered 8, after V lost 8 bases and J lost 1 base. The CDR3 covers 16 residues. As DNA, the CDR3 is TGTGCCAGCGGAGGGGGGACTAGCGGGAAGTCCTACGAGCAGTACTTC. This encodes CASGGGTSGKSYEQYF.

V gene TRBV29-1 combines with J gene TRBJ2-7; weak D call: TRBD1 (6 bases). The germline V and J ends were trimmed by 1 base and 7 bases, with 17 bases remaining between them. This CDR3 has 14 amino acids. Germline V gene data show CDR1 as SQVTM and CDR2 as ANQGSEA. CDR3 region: CSVEAQGRQVEQYF. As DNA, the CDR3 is TGCAGCGTTGAAGCTCAGGGGAGACAGGTAGAGCAGTACTTC.

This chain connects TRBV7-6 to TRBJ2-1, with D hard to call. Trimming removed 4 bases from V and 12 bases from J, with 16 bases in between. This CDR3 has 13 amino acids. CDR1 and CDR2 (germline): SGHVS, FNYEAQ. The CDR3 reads CASSSDAHFGQFF. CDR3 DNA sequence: TGTGCCAGCAGCTCCGATGCCCATTTTGGGCAGTTCTTC.

The CDR3 bases are TGTGCCAGCAGTCCCGCCGCTTTTCAGCCCCAGCATTTT. Translating gives CASSPAAFQPQHF. The genes are TRBV6-6 and TRBJ1-5; D gene unclear. Trimming removed 5 bases from V and 6 bases from J, with 11 bases in between. Germline CDR1 reads MNHNY; CDR2 reads SVGAGI (reference sequence). This CDR3 is built from 13 residues.

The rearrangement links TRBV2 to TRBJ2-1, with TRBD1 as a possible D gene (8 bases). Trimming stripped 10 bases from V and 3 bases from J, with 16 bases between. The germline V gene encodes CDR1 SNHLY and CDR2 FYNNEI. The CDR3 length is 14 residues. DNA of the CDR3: TGTGCCACCCGGGGAGGGACAGGCTACAATGAGCAGTTCTTC. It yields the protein CATRGGTGYNEQFF.

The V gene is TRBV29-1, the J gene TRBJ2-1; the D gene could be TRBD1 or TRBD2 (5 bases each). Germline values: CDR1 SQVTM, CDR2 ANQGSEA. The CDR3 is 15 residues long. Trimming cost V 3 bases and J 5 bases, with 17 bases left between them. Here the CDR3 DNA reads TGCAGCGTTGATGGGGGAAGGATTGGGGACAATGAGCAGTTCTTC. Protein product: CSVDGGRIGDNEQFF.